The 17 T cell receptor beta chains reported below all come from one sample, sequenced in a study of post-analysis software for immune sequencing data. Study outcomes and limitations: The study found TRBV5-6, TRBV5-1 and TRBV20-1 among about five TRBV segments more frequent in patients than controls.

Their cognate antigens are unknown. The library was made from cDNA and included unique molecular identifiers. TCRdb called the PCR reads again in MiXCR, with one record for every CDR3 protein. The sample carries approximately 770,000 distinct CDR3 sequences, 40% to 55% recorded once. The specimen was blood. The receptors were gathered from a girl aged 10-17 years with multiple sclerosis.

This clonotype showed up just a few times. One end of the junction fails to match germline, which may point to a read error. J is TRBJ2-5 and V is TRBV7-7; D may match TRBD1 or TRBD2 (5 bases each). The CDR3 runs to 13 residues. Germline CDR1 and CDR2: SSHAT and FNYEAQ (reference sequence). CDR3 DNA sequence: TGTGCTAGCAGCTTAGCGCAGGGAGAGACCCAGTACTTC. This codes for CASSLAQGETQYF.

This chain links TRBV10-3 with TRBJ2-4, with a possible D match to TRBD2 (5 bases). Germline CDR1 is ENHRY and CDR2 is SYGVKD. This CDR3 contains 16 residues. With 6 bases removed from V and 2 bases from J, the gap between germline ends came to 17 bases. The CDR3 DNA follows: TGTGCCATCAGGAGCAAGGTCCGGGGTCCCAAAAACATTCAGTACTTC. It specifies CAIRSKVRGPKNIQYF.

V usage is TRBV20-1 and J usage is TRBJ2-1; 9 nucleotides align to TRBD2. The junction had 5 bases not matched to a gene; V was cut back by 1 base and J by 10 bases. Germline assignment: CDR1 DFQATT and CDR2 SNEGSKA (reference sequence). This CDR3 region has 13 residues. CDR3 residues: CSARARLAGEQFF. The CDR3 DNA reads TGCAGTGCTAGAGCTAGGCTAGCGGGAGAGCAGTTCTTC.

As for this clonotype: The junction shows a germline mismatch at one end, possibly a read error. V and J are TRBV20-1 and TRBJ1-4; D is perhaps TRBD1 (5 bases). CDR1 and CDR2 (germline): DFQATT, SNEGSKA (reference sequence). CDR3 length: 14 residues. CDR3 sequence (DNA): TGCAGTGCTAGAGAAGCAGGGCCAAATGAAGAACTGTTTTTT. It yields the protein CSAREAGPNEELFF.

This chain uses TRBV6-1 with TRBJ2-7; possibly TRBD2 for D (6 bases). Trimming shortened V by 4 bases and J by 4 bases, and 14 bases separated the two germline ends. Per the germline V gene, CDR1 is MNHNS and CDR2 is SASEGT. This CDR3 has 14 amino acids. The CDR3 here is CASSGDWGEYEQYF. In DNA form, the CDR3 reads TGTGCCAGCAGTGGGGACTGGGGGGAATACGAGCAGTACTTC.

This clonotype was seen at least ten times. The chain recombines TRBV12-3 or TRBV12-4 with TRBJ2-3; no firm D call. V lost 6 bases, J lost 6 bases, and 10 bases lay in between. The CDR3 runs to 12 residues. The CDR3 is CASSLTGDTQYF. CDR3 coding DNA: TGTGCCAGCAGCTTAACGGGCGATACGCAGTATTTT.

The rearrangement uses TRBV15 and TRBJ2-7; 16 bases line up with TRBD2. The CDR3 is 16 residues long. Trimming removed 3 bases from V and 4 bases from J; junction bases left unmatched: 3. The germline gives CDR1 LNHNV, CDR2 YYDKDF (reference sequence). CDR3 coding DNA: TGTGCCACCAGCAGGGGACTAGCGGGAGGGGTATACGAGCAGTACTTC. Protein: CATSRGLAGGVYEQYF.

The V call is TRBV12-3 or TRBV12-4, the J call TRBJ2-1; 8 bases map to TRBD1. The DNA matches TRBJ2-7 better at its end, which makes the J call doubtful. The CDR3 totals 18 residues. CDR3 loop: CASSLVRGQASSYNEQYF. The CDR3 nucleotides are TGTGCCAGCAGTTTAGTGAGGGGACAGGCGAGCTCCTACAATGAGCAGTACTTC.

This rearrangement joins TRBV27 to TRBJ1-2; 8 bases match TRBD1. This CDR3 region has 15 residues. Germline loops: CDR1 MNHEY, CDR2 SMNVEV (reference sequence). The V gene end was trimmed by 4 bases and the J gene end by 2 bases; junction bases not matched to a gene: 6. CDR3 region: CASSSDRGGNYGYTF. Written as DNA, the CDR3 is TGTGCCAGCAGTTCCGACAGGGGAGGGAACTATGGCTACACCTTC.

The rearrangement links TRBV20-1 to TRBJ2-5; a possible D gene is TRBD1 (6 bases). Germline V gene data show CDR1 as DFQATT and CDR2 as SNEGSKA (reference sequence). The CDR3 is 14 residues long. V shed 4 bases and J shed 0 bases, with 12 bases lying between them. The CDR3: CSATTGFYQETQYF. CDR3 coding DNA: TGCAGTGCTACAACAGGGTTTTACCAAGAGACCCAGTACTTC.

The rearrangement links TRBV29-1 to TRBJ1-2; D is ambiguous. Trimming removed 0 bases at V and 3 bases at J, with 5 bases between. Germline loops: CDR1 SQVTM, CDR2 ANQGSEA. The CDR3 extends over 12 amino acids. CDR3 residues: CSVEDLDYGYTF. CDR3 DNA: TGCAGCGTTGAAGACCTGGACTATGGCTACACCTTC.

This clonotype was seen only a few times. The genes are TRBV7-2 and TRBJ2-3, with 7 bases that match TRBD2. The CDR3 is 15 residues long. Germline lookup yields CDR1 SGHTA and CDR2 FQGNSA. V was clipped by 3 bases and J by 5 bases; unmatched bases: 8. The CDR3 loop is CASSFRREGLDTQYF. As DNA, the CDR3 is TGTGCCAGCAGCTTTAGGAGGGAGGGTTTAGATACGCAGTATTTT.

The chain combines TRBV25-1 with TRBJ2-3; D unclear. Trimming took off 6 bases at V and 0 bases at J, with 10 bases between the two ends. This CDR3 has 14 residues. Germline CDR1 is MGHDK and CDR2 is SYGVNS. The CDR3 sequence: CASSTTNSTDTQYF. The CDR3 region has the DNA TGTGCCAGCAGCACGACAAATAGCACAGATACGCAGTATTTT.

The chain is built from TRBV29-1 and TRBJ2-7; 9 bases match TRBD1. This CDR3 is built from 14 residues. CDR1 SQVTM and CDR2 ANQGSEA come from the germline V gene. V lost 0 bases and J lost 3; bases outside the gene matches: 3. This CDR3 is CSVEDPGQGYEQYF. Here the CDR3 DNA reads TGCAGCGTTGAAGATCCGGGACAGGGCTACGAGCAGTACTTC.

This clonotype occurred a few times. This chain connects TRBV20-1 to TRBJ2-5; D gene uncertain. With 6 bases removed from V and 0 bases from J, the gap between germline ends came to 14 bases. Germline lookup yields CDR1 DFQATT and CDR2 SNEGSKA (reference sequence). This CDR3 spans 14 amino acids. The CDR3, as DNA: TGCAGTGCCACCACACCCCAGTACCAAGAGACCCAGTACTTC. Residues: CSATTPQYQETQYF.

This CDR3 reads CASTLEINEKLFF. The CDR3 DNA follows: TGTGCCAGCACTCTAGAGATTAATGAAAAACTGTTTTTT. The J gene is TRBJ1-4, the V gene TRBV2; D gene uncertain. Germline CDR1 and CDR2: SNHLY and FYNNEI. The CDR3 totals 13 residues. V dropped 7 bases and J dropped 4 bases, with 10 bases sitting between them. The full variable domain, with the rest looked up from reference TRBV2 and TRBJ1-4, is EPEVTQTPSHQVTQMGQEVILRCVPISNHLYFYWYRQILGQKVEFLVSFYNNEISEKSEIFDDQFSVERPDGSNFTLKIRSTKLEDSAMYFCASTLEINEKLFFGSGTQLSVL.

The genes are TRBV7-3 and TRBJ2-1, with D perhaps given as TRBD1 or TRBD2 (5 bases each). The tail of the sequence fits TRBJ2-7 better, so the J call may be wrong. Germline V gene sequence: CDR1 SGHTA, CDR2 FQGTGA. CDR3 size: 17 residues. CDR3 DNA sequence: TGTGCCAGCAGCTCCCCTGGAACGGGACGGGAAGGGAATGAGCAGTACTTC. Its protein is CASSSPGTGREGNEQYF.